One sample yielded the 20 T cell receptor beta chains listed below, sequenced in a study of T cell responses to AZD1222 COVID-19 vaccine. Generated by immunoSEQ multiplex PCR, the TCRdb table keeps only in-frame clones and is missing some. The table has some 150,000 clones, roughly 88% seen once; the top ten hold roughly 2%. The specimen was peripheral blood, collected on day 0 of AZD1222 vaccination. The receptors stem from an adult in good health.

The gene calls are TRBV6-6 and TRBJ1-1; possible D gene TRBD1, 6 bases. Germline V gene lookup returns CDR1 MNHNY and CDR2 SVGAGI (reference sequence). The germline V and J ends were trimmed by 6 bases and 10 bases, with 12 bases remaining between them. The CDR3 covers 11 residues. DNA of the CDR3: TGTGCCAGCAGCCCAGGGGAGGGAGCTTTCTTT. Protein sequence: CASSPGEGAFF.

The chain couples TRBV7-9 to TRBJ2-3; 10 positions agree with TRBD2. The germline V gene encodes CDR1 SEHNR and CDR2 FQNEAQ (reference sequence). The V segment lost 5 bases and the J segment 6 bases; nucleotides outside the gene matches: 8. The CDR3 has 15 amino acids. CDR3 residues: CASSPGLARGDTQYF. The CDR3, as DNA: TGTGCCAGCAGCCCGGGACTAGCGCGAGGTGATACGCAGTATTTT.

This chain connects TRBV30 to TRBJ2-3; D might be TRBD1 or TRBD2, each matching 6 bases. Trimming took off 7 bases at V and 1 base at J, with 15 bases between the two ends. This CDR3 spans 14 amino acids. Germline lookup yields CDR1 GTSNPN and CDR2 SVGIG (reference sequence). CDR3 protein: CASAGRTGTDTQYF. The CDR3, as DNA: TGTGCCTCCGCGGGACGGACAGGCACAGATACGCAGTATTTT. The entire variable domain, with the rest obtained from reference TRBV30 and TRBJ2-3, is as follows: SQTIHQWPATLVQPVGSPLSLECTVEGTSNPNLYWYRQAAGRGLQLLFYSVGIGQISSEVPQNLSASRPQDRQFILSSKKLLLSDSGFYLCASAGRTGTDTQYFGPGTRLTVL.

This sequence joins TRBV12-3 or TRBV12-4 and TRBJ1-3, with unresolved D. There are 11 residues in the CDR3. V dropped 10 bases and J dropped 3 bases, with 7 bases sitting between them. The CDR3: CATALGNTIYF. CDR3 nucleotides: TGTGCCACAGCCCTTGGAAACACCATATATTTT.

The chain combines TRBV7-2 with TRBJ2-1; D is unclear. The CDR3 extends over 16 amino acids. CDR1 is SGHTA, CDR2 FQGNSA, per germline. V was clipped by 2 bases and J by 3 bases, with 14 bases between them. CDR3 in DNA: TGTGCCAGCAGCTTACCCCCGAGACTCCACTACAATGAGCAGTTCTTC. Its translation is CASSLPPRLHYNEQFF.

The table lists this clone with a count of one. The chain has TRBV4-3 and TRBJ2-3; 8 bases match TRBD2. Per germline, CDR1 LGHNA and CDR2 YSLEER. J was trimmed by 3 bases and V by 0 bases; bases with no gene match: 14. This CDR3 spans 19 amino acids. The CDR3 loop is CASSQDLSGSSSPTDTQYF. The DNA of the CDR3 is TGCGCCAGCAGCCAAGATCTAAGCGGGAGCTCCTCCCCGACAGATACGCAGTATTTT.

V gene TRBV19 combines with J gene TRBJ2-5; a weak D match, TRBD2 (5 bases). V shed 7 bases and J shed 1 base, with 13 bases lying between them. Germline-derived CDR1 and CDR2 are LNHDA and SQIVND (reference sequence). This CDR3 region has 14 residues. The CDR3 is CASKERILQETQYF. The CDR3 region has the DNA TGTGCCAGTAAGGAGCGGATCCTCCAAGAGACCCAGTACTTC.

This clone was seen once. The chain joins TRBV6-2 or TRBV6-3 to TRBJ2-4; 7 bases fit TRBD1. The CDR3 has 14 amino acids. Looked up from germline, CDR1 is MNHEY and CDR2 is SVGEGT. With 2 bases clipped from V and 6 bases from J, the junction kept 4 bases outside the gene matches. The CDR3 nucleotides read TGTGCCAGCAGTTACGAAGACAGGGTAAACATTCAGTACTTC. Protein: CASSYEDRVNIQYF.

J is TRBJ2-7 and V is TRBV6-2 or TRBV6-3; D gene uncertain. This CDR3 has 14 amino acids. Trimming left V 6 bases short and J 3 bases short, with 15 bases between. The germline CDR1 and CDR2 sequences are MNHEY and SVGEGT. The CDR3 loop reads CASSPIGPFYEQYF. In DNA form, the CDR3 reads TGTGCCAGCAGCCCAATCGGACCTTTCTACGAGCAGTACTTC.

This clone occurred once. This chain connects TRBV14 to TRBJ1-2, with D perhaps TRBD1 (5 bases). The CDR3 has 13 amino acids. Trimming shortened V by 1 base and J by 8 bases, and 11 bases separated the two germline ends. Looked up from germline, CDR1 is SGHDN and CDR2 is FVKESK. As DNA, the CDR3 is TGTGCCAGCAGCCAAGGAGGGGTGGGCGGCTACACCTTC. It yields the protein CASSQGGVGGYTF. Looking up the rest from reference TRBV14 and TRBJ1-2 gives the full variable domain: EAGVTQFPSHSVIEKGQTVTLRCDPISGHDNLYWYRRVMGKEIKFLLHFVKESKQDESGMPNNRFLAERTGGTYSTLKVQPAELEDSGVYFCASSQGGVGGYTFGSGTRLTVV.

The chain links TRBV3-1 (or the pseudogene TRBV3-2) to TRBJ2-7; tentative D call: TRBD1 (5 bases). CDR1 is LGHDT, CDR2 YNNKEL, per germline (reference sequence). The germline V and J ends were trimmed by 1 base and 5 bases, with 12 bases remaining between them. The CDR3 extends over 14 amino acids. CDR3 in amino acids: CASSQAGSVDEQYF. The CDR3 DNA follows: TGTGCCAGCAGCCAAGCAGGGTCTGTGGACGAGCAGTACTTC.

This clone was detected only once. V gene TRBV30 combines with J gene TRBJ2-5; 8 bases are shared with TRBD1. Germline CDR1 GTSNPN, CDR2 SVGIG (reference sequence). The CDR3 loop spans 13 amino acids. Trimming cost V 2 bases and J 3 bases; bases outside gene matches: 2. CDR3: CAWSSTGEETQYF. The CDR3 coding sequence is TGTGCCTGGAGTTCGACAGGGGAAGAGACCCAGTACTTC.

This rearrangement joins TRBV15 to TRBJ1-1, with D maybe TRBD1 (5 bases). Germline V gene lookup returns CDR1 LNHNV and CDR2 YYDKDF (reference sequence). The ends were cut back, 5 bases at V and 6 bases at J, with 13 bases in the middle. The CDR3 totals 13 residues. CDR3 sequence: CATSPRGWAEAFF. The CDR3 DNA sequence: TGTGCCACCAGCCCCCGGGGGTGGGCTGAAGCTTTCTTT.

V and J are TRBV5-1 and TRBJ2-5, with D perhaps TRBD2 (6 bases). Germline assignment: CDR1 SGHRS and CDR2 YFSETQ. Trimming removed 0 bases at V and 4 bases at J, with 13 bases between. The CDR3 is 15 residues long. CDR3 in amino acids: CASSLERLVGETQYF. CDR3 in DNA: TGCGCCAGCAGCTTGGAGAGACTAGTTGGAGAGACCCAGTACTTC.

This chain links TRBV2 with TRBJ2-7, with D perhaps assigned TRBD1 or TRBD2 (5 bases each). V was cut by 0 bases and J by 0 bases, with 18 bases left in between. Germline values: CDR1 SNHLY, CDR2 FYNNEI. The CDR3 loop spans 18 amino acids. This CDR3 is CASSEARQGTSSSYEQYF. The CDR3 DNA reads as TGTGCCAGCAGTGAAGCGCGCCAGGGAACTAGTTCCTCCTACGAGCAGTACTTC. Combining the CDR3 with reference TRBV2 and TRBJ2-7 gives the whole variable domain EPEVTQTPSHQVTQMGQEVILRCVPISNHLYFYWYRQILGQKVEFLVSFYNNEISEKSEIFDDQFSVERPDGSNFTLKIRSTKLEDSAMYFCASSEARQGTSSSYEQYFGPGTRLTVT.

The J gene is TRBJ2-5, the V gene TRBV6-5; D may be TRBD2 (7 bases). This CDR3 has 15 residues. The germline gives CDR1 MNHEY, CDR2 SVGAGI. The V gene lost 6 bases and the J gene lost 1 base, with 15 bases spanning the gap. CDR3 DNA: TGTGCCAGCAGGGGCGGGGGCAAGGGCCAAGAGACCCAGTACTTC. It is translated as CASRGGGKGQETQYF.

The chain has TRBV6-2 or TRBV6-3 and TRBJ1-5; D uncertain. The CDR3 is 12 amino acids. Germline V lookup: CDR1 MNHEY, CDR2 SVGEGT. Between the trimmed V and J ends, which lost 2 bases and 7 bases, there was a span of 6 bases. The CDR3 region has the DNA TGTGCCAGCAGTTACGGCCGCCAGCCCCAGCATTTT. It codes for CASSYGRQPQHF.

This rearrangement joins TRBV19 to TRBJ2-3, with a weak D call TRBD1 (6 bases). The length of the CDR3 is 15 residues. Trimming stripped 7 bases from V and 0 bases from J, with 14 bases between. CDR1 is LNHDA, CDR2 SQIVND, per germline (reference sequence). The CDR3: CASKIQGGSTDTQYF. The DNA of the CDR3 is TGTGCCAGTAAAATACAGGGTGGGAGCACAGATACGCAGTATTTT. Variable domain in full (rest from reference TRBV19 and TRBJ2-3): DGGITQSPKYLFRKEGQNVTLSCEQNLNHDAMYWYRQDPGQGLRLIYYSQIVNDFQKGDIAEGYSVSREKKESFPLTVTSAQKNPTAFYLCASKIQGGSTDTQYFGPGTRLTVL.

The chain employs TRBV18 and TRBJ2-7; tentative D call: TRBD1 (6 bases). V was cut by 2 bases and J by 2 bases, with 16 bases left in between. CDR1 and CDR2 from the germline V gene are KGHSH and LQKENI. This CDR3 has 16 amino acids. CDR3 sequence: CASSPWATGATYEQYF. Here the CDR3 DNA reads TGTGCCAGCTCACCATGGGCGACAGGAGCCACCTACGAGCAGTACTTC.

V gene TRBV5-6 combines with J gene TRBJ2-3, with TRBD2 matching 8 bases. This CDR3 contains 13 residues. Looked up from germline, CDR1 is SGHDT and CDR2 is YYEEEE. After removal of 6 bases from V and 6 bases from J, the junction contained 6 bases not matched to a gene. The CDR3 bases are TGTGCCAGCACCGTAGCGGGAAGGGATACGCAGTATTTT. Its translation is CASTVAGRDTQYF.